A single sample is the source of the 29 T cell receptor beta chains below, sequenced in a study of human T cells and chemical hapten exposure. Time point given: patch test 1, 2 weeks after DPC sensitization. The treatment is: therapeutic diphenylcyclopropenone sensitization with weekly scalp DPC. Each CDR3 protein gets one entry after TCRdb re-called the RACE reads with MiXCR. The sample includes 75,000 to 100,000 distinct CDR3 sequences, about 10% of them seen just once. The sample consisted of whole blood, taken in connection with sensitization to the hapten diphenylcyclopropenone (DPC). Receptor source: a man aged 40-49 years with alopecia areata. Some clones in this sample may be carry-over from other donors' samples.

The rearrangement links TRBV3-1 to TRBJ2-6, with D perhaps matching TRBD1 (5 bases). V was pared by 0 bases and J by 2 bases, with 17 bases between. In germline, CDR1 is LGHDT, CDR2 YNNKEL (reference sequence). The CDR3 extends over 19 amino acids. CDR3 region: CASSQDRARVSPGANVLTF. In DNA form, the CDR3 reads TGTGCCAGCAGCCAAGATAGGGCCAGGGTCTCACCTGGGGCCAACGTCCTGACTTTC. The entire variable domain, with the rest obtained from reference TRBV3-1 and TRBJ2-6, is as follows: DTAVSQTPKYLVTQMGNDKSIKCEQNLGHDTMYWYKQDSKKFLKIMFSYNNKELIINETVPNRFSPKSPDKAHLNLHINSLELGDSAVYFCASSQDRARVSPGANVLTFGAGSRLTVL.

The chain employs TRBV9 and TRBJ2-7; D possibly uses TRBD1 or TRBD2 (5 bases each). Looked up from germline, CDR1 is SGDLS and CDR2 is YYNGEE. The CDR3 loop spans 12 amino acids. V lost 0 bases to trimming and J lost 5 bases, with 6 bases between them. The CDR3 DNA is TGTGCCAGCAGCGTAGGAGGGGACGAGCAGTACGTC. Protein sequence: CASSVGGDEQYV.

The chain uses TRBV29-1 and TRBJ1-2; D is undetermined. Per germline, CDR1 SQVTM and CDR2 ANQGSEA. Trimming took off 4 bases at V and 5 bases at J, with 11 bases between the two ends. CDR3 size: 12 residues. The CDR3 sequence is CSVATLRYGYTF. In DNA, the CDR3 is TGCAGCGTTGCGACACTTCGGTATGGCTACACCTTC.

This clonotype was counted between two and nine times. The J gene is TRBJ1-3, the V gene TRBV10-3; TRBD1 matches at 9 bases. CDR3 size: 15 residues. Trimming took 11 bases from V and 4 from J; bases not matched to a gene: 12. The V gene's germline CDR1 is ENHRY and CDR2 SYGVKD. The CDR3 reads CAGEGTGRQGNTIYF. The CDR3 nucleotides are TGTGCCGGCGAAGGGACAGGGCGTCAAGGAAACACCATATATTTT.

This sequence joins TRBV6-2 or TRBV6-3 and TRBJ2-3; 9 nucleotides agree with TRBD2. Germline V gene data show CDR1 as MNHEY and CDR2 as SVGEGT. J lost 0 bases, V lost 6 bases, and 1 base had no gene match. This CDR3 has 14 residues. Written as DNA, the CDR3 is TGTGCCAGCAGGGGACTAGCCAGCACAGATACGCAGTATTTT. This encodes CASRGLASTDTQYF.

This clonotype showed up just a few times. The chain links TRBV29-1 to TRBJ1-2; D not certain. Germline V lookup: CDR1 SQVTM, CDR2 ANQGSEA. The CDR3 sequence is 13 residues long. V shed 3 bases and J shed 0 bases, with 8 bases lying between them. This CDR3 reads CSVDPGANYGYTF. The CDR3 nucleotides read TGCAGCGTTGATCCGGGAGCTAACTATGGCTACACCTTC.

The CDR3 here is CASSPDRDLHPNYGYTF. CDR3 DNA: TGTGCCAGCAGCCCCGACAGGGATCTTCACCCGAACTATGGCTACACCTTC. The chain couples TRBV7-2 to TRBJ1-2; 7 bases are shared with TRBD1. The V and J ends lost 5 bases and 2 bases, in that order; junction bases with no gene match: 14. From germline, CDR1 is SGHTA and CDR2 FQGNSA. The CDR3 loop spans 17 amino acids.

V and J are TRBV6-2 or TRBV6-3 and TRBJ2-2; D gene unclear. CDR1 and CDR2 from the germline V gene are MNHEY and SVGEGT. V lost 10 bases and J 0 bases, leaving 12 bases between the germline ends. The CDR3 contains 14 residues. In DNA form, the CDR3 reads TGTGCCACCCATCAGATGGCGAACACCGGGGAGCTGTTTTTT. Amino acids: CATHQMANTGELFF.

In DNA, the CDR3 is TGTGCCAGCAGCTTTACTAGTTTTGGCTCCTACGAGCAGTACGTC. Translation gives CASSFTSFGSYEQYV. This sequence joins TRBV7-2 and TRBJ2-7; weak D call: TRBD2 (5 bases). The CDR3 contains 15 residues. Germline loops: CDR1 SGHTA, CDR2 FQGNSA. Trimming removed 3 bases from V and 0 bases from J, with 12 bases in between.

This clonotype was seen a few times. The V call is TRBV6-2 or TRBV6-3, the J call TRBJ2-5, with D possibly matching TRBD2 (8 bases). This CDR3 region has 16 residues. Germline values: CDR1 MNHEY, CDR2 SVGEGT. Trimming stripped 10 bases from V and 5 bases from J, with 26 bases between. Here the CDR3 DNA reads TGTGCCACCGGGAGGGGGCGGGAGGAACCTCAGGAGACCCAGTACTTC. Residues: CATGRGREEPQETQYF.

The chain joins TRBV6-1 to TRBJ2-3, with D possibly being TRBD1 or TRBD2 (5 bases each). This CDR3 has 15 amino acids. Trimming pared 2 bases from V and 6 bases from J, leaving 15 bases between. The germline CDR1 and CDR2 sequences are MNHNS and SASEGT. CDR3 sequence reads: CASSEIRAGSDTQYF. DNA for the CDR3: TGTGCCAGCAGTGAAATCCGGGCAGGGAGCGATACGCAGTATTTT.

The V gene is TRBV7-3, the J gene TRBJ2-2; TRBD1 matches 7 bases. V dropped 7 bases and J dropped 3; count of bases not matched to a gene: 8. Germline loops: CDR1 SGHTA, CDR2 FQGTGA. This CDR3 spans 15 amino acids. In DNA, the CDR3 is TGTGCCAGCACCCCCGTCGACAGGGACACCGGGGAGCTGTTTTTT. It codes for CASTPVDRDTGELFF. The entire variable domain, with the rest obtained from reference TRBV7-3 and TRBJ2-2, is as follows: GAGVSQTPSNKVTEKGKYVELRCDPISGHTALYWYRQSLGQGPEFLIYFQGTGAADDSGLPNDRFFAVRPEGSVSTLKIQRTERGDSAVYLCASTPVDRDTGELFFGEGSRLTVL.

This clonotype appeared many times. This chain uses TRBV2 with TRBJ2-6; D is unclear. Germline CDR1 SNHLY, CDR2 FYNNEI. The CDR3 runs to 18 residues. V lost 3 bases and J lost 2, with 17 bases in between. CDR3 nucleotides: TGTGCCAGCAGTGATATAATGGGGATTCGCCCTGGGGCCAACGTCCTGACTTTC. The encoded protein is CASSDIMGIRPGANVLTF.

The CDR3 sequence is CASTSSTDRAVTEAFF. The CDR3 DNA reads as TGTGCCAGCACCTCCTCAACGGACAGGGCGGTCACTGAAGCTTTCTTT. The rearrangement links TRBV2 to TRBJ1-1; 8 bases match TRBD1. Germline V CDR1 and CDR2: SNHLY, FYNNEI. The CDR3 is made up of 16 amino acids. V dropped 7 bases and J dropped 4; count of bases not matched to a gene: 14.

The chain uses TRBV27 and TRBJ2-3, with a weak D call TRBD2 (5 bases). V was trimmed by 5 bases and J by 5 bases, leaving 11 bases between them. The CDR3 runs to 13 residues. The germline V gene has CDR1 MNHEY and CDR2 SMNVEV (reference sequence). The CDR3 DNA is TGTGCCAGCAGTGCCACTAGGAGAGATACGCAGTATTTT. It specifies CASSATRRDTQYF.

This clonotype was found a few times. The chain combines TRBV20-1 with TRBJ1-1, with 8 bases that match TRBD1. The CDR3 consists of 14 residues. Looked up from germline, CDR1 is DFQATT and CDR2 is SNEGSKA (reference sequence). The V and J ends lost 3 bases and 5 bases, in that order; junction bases with no gene match: 8. Here the CDR3 DNA reads TGCAGTGCTAGTAGGGACAGGAGTTTTACTGAAGCTTTCTTT. This translates into CSASRDRSFTEAFF.

This clonotype was counted only a few times. The DNA of the CDR3 is TGTGCCACCAGTGATTACAGGGAGGGCTACACCTTC. This gives the protein CATSDYREGYTF. This chain uses TRBV24-1 with TRBJ1-2; D is possibly TRBD1 (6 bases). The CDR3 runs to 12 residues. V was cut by 2 bases and J by 8 bases, with 8 bases left in between. Germline assignment: CDR1 KGHDR and CDR2 SFDVKD.

There are many counts of this clonotype. The chain links TRBV15 to TRBJ1-2, with 7 positions matching TRBD1. This CDR3 comprises 14 residues. V shed 0 bases and J 7 bases; nucleotides not matched to a gene: 5. Germline V CDR1 and CDR2: LNHNV, YYDKDF (reference sequence). This chain's CDR3 is CATSRDQGGAGYTF. The CDR3 DNA is TGTGCCACCAGCAGAGATCAGGGGGGTGCTGGCTACACCTTC. Together with reference TRBV15 and TRBJ1-2, the CDR3 gives the full variable domain: DAMVIQNPRYQVTQFGKPVTLSCSQTLNHNVMYWYQQKSSQAPKLLFHYYDKDFNNEADTPDNFQSRRPNTSFCFLDIRSPGLGDTAMYLCATSRDQGGAGYTFGSGTRLTVV.

The chain uses TRBV10-3 and TRBJ1-1, with a weak D call TRBD1 (6 bases). V was pared by 2 bases and J by 12 bases, with 10 bases between. The CDR3 has 11 amino acids. From germline, CDR1 is ENHRY and CDR2 SYGVKD. CDR3 bases: TGTGCCATCAGTGAGCAGGGGTTAACTTTCTTT. Encoded protein: CAISEQGLTFF.

There are many counts of this clonotype. The J gene is TRBJ2-7, the V gene TRBV20-1; TRBD2 agrees at 7 bases. Losses at the gene ends were 1 base for V and 5 bases for J; bases not matched to a gene: 11. Germline V gene data show CDR1 as DFQATT and CDR2 as SNEGSKA (reference sequence). The CDR3 sequence is 15 residues long. The CDR3, as DNA: TGCAGTGCTAGAGCCCTAGGCGGGAGCGGCGACGAGCAGTACTTC. It encodes CSARALGGSGDEQYF.

This clonotype appeared many times. The chain employs TRBV19 and TRBJ1-5; D might be TRBD1 (5 bases). Trimming stripped 1 base from V and 5 bases from J, with 12 bases between. The CDR3 totals 15 residues. CDR1 LNHDA and CDR2 SQIVND come from the germline V gene (reference sequence). In DNA form, the CDR3 reads TGTGCCAGTAGTATAGCGTCCCAGGGAGATCAGCCCCAGCATTTT. It encodes CASSIASQGDQPQHF.

This rearrangement joins TRBV6-5 to TRBJ1-6; D not certain. CDR3 length: 14 amino acids. CDR1 and CDR2 from the germline V gene are MNHEY and SVGAGI. The V and J ends lost 4 bases and 7 bases respectively, with 11 bases between them. The CDR3 loop is CASSFDTKNSPLHF. DNA of the CDR3: TGTGCCAGCAGTTTTGACACCAAAAATTCACCCCTCCACTTT.

This clonotype was picked up a small number of times. The chain combines TRBV7-9 with TRBJ2-7; possibly TRBD1 or TRBD2 for D (5 bases each). The CDR3 has 14 amino acids. Trimming took 5 bases from V and 3 from J, leaving 14 bases between them. Germline V gene sequence: CDR1 SEHNR, CDR2 FQNEAQ (reference sequence). In DNA, the CDR3 is TGTGCCAGCAGCAAACGGGACGGACTCTACGAGCAGTACGTC. Encoded protein: CASSKRDGLYEQYV.

The J gene is TRBJ2-5, the V gene TRBV10-2, with TRBD2 matching over 9 bases. Trimming took 2 bases from V and 4 from J; bases not matched to a gene: 5. The germline gives CDR1 WSHSY, CDR2 SAAADI. The CDR3 spans 15 residues. The CDR3 nucleotides are TGCGCCAGCAGTGAGATTTCTAGCGGGATAGAGACCCAGTACTTC. This codes for CASSEISSGIETQYF.

Only one count was recorded for this clonotype. J is TRBJ2-3 and V is TRBV2; no clear D gene. V was pared by 3 bases and J by 2 bases, with 12 bases between. CDR1 SNHLY and CDR2 FYNNEI come from the germline V gene. The CDR3 contains 15 residues. The CDR3: CASSETEITTDTQYF. The CDR3 region has the DNA TGTGCCAGCAGTGAGACTGAAATTACCACAGATACGCAGTATTTT.

This clonotype was seen at least ten times. As DNA, the CDR3 is TGCGCCAGCAGCCAAGAACTAGCGGGAAGCACAGATACGCAGTATTTT. Translating it yields CASSQELAGSTDTQYF. V usage is TRBV4-1 and J usage is TRBJ2-3, with 10 bases fitting TRBD2. Trimming at V came to 0 bases and at J to 0 bases, leaving 0 bases not matched to a gene. CDR3 size: 16 residues. The germline V gene has CDR1 MGHRA and CDR2 YSYEKL.

The table lists this clonotype with many counts. This rearrangement joins TRBV6-6 to TRBJ2-3; the D is unclear. The V gene's germline CDR1 is MNHNY and CDR2 SVGAGI (reference sequence). This CDR3 spans 13 amino acids. Trimming took 6 bases from V and 2 from J, leaving 9 bases between them. The CDR3 region is CASSPINTDTQYF. CDR3 in DNA: TGTGCCAGCAGCCCCATAAACACAGATACGCAGTATTTT.

The chain employs TRBV7-2 and TRBJ2-7; D not certain. This CDR3 spans 13 amino acids. The ends were cut back, 1 base at V and 9 bases at J, with 13 bases in the middle. The germline V gene encodes CDR1 SGHTA and CDR2 FQGNSA. The CDR3 DNA reads TGTGCCAGCAGCTTAGATCCCCTACTCACGCAGTACTTC. Translation: CASSLDPLLTQYF.

This clonotype was detected a few times. The chain carries TRBV6-2 or TRBV6-3 and TRBJ2-7; 7 bases fit TRBD1. V shed 7 bases, J shed 11 bases, and the junction held 8 bases outside the gene matches. The CDR3 runs to 11 residues. Germline CDR1 MNHEY, CDR2 SVGEGT. The CDR3 spells CASTYSGTEYF. The CDR3 bases are TGTGCCAGCACCTACTCTGGGACAGAGTACTTC.